This TCR beta chain stems from a study of shared clonotypes between healthy human individuals. Study-wide points: Genetic and exposure-history diversity was limited by the small donor number.

From germline, CDR1 is MNHEY and CDR2 SMNVEV (reference sequence). This CDR3 comprises 14 residues. Trimming removed 0 bases at V and 2 bases at J, with 7 bases between. This clone was seen only once. No antigen is known for it. Assay: immunoSEQ multiplex PCR; the TCRdb copy retains only in-frame clones and omits some. The sample lists approximately 1.5 million clones, under 99% occurring once. The chain uses TRBV27 and TRBJ1-2; maybe TRBD1 (5 bases). Sample: naive CD4+ T cells sorted from blood. Indicated subset: CD45RA+ positively selected. The TCR originated in a man between 25 and 39 years old in good health. As DNA, the CDR3 is TGTGCCAGCAGTTTATCGGGACGGAACTATGGCTACACCTTC. It yields the protein CASSLSGRNYGYTF.